One and the same sample provided the 16 T cell receptor beta chains below, sequenced in a study of long-term antiretroviral therapy in people with HIV. The immunoSEQ assay was v3.0, run at survey level. The repertoire was sequenced with immunoSEQ multiplex PCR; TCRdb's copy has only in-frame clones and lacks some. The repertoire holds roughly 15,000 clones, approximately 84% seen once, with 13% to 15% in the top ten. Sequencing used unsorted PBMCs, obtained approximately 14 months before starting antiretroviral therapy. The receptors were sampled from a man younger than 45 with HIV.

This clone has just a few counts. This rearrangement joins TRBV28 to TRBJ2-1; D tentatively fits TRBD1 or TRBD2 (5 bases each). The CDR3 consists of 12 residues. The V and J ends lost 5 bases and 10 bases respectively, with 12 bases between them. CDR1 and CDR2 from the germline V gene are MDHEN and SYDVKM. The CDR3 nucleotides are TGTGCCAGCAGTAGGGGAGTGTCCGAGCAGTTCTTC. This gives the protein CASSRGVSEQFF.

This clone appeared a single time. The chain carries TRBV6-4 and TRBJ2-7; possible D gene TRBD1, 5 bases. CDR1 MRHNA and CDR2 SNTAGT come from the germline V gene. CDR3 length: 14 amino acids. V dropped 2 bases and J dropped 6 bases, with 14 bases sitting between them. The CDR3 is CASSDPGRGCEQYF. DNA for the CDR3: TGTGCCAGCAGTGACCCAGGTAGGGGTTGCGAGCAGTACTTC.

V usage is TRBV29-1 and J usage is TRBJ2-3; D remains unclear. CDR3 length: 11 amino acids. The V and J ends lost 4 bases and 6 bases respectively, with 8 bases between them. Germline CDR1 is SQVTM and CDR2 is ANQGSEA. CDR3 residues: CSVGVGDTQYF. In DNA form, the CDR3 reads TGCAGCGTTGGAGTGGGGGATACGCAGTATTTT.

The V gene is TRBV7-9, the J gene TRBJ2-5; 7 bases fit TRBD2. There are 15 residues in the CDR3. CDR1 SEHNR and CDR2 FQNEAQ come from the germline V gene (reference sequence). V lost 1 base and J lost 1; bases outside the gene matches: 3. The CDR3 DNA is TGTGCCAGCAGCTTAGTCCCTAGCGGCCAAGAGACCCAGTACTTC. Its translation is CASSLVPSGQETQYF.

The rearrangement joins TRBV28 to TRBJ2-1; 11 bases align to TRBD1. The junction had 10 bases not matched to a gene; V was cut back by 4 bases and J by 5 bases. This CDR3 contains 17 residues. CDR1 is MDHEN, CDR2 SYDVKM, per germline. CDR3 protein: CASSSLGQGAMDNEQFF. The CDR3 nucleotides are TGTGCCAGCAGTTCCCTTGGACAGGGGGCGATGGACAATGAGCAGTTCTTC.

This chain joins TRBV4-1 and TRBJ1-1; a possible D gene is TRBD1 (5 bases). The CDR3 length is 15 residues. The germline V gene has CDR1 MGHRA and CDR2 YSYEKL. Trimming took off 0 bases at V and 1 base at J, with 9 bases between the two ends. CDR3 DNA: TGCGCCAGCAGCCAAGAAACAGGAGGGAACACTGAAGCTTTCTTT. Protein: CASSQETGGNTEAFF.

The chain links TRBV7-3 to TRBJ2-1; a weak D match, TRBD1 (6 bases). The length of the CDR3 is 13 residues. V dropped 4 bases and J dropped 5 bases, with 9 bases sitting between them. Germline V gene data show CDR1 as SGHTA and CDR2 as FQGTGA. For the CDR3, the DNA is TGTGCCAGCAGCTCGGACAGAAACAATGAGCAGTTCTTC. This gives the protein CASSSDRNNEQFF.

The rearrangement joins TRBV2 to TRBJ1-3, with 7 nucleotides matching TRBD1. V lost 5 bases and J lost 0; bases outside the gene matches: 4. Germline V CDR1 and CDR2: SNHLY, FYNNEI. The CDR3 totals 15 residues. This CDR3 is CASSLDRNSGNTIYF. The DNA for the CDR3 is TGTGCCAGCAGTCTGGACAGGAACTCTGGAAACACCATATATTTT.

This clone was seen just once. The V call is TRBV6-1, the J call TRBJ1-2; tentatively, D is TRBD1 (5 bases). V was pared by 4 bases and J by 1 base, with 13 bases between. The CDR3 extends over 15 amino acids. Germline CDR1 is MNHNS and CDR2 is SASEGT. CDR3 coding DNA: TGTGCCAGCAGTGTCCGGGACGGGATTAACTATGGCTACACCTTC. This codes for CASSVRDGINYGYTF.

V and J are TRBV6-1 and TRBJ1-2, with D maybe TRBD1 (6 bases). The V end was cut by 6 bases, the J end by 8 bases, with 13 bases between. Germline CDR1 MNHNS, CDR2 SASEGT. The CDR3 loop spans 12 amino acids. The CDR3 protein is CASRDTGYGYTF. The CDR3 DNA sequence: TGTGCCAGCAGGGATACAGGGTACGGCTACACCTTC.

The rearrangement joins TRBV6-1 to TRBJ2-7; tentatively, D is TRBD1 (7 bases). From germline, CDR1 is MNHNS and CDR2 SASEGT. V was shortened by 10 bases and J by 1 base, with 17 bases between the two germline ends. This CDR3 is 14 amino acids long. The CDR3 loop is CATQTGEVSYEQYF. The CDR3 nucleotides read TGTGCCACACAAACAGGGGAGGTATCCTACGAGCAGTACTTC.

The chain recombines TRBV11-1 with TRBJ1-2; D ambiguous. Germline V gives CDR1 SGHAT, CDR2 FQDESV (reference sequence). Trimming took 4 bases from V and 8 from J, leaving 17 bases between them. This CDR3 spans 14 amino acids. CDR3 nucleotides: TGTGCCAGCAGCTCATTAGACGGGATTTCGGGCTACACCTTC. Protein product: CASSSLDGISGYTF.

This clone showed up just once. The genes are TRBV15 and TRBJ2-1; 7 nucleotides line up with TRBD1. The CDR3 extends over 13 amino acids. Germline assignment: CDR1 LNHNV and CDR2 YYDKDF (reference sequence). V shed 3 bases and J 4 bases; nucleotides not matched to a gene: 0. CDR3 residues: CATSRDRYNEQFF. CDR3 nucleotide sequence: TGTGCCACCAGCAGGGACAGGTACAATGAGCAGTTCTTC.

V usage is TRBV28 and J usage is TRBJ1-1; perhaps TRBD1 as D (5 bases). The CDR3 covers 18 residues. V gave up 3 bases and J gave up 0 bases, with 20 bases separating them. Per the germline V gene, CDR1 is MDHEN and CDR2 is SYDVKM. CDR3 coding DNA: TGTGCCAGCAGTTTTAGTCTCGGGGGAGGTTCGGTGAACACTGAAGCTTTCTTT. Translating gives CASSFSLGGGSVNTEAFF.

This rearrangement joins TRBV19 to TRBJ1-5; a weak D match, TRBD1 (6 bases). There are 15 residues in the CDR3. V shed 3 bases and J shed 3 bases, with 12 bases lying between them. The germline V gene encodes CDR1 LNHDA and CDR2 SQIVND (reference sequence). CDR3 coding DNA: TGTGCCAGTAGTATTCCAGGGGCCAACAATCAGCCCCAGCATTTT. This translates into CASSIPGANNQPQHF.

This chain links TRBV7-9 with TRBJ1-5; D is uncertain. V was shortened by 0 bases and J by 7 bases, with 7 bases between the two germline ends. The CDR3 totals 13 residues. CDR1 and CDR2 from the germline V gene are SEHNR and FQNEAQ (reference sequence). The CDR3 sequence: CASSLAAHQPQHF. The CDR3 bases are TGTGCCAGCAGCTTAGCTGCGCACCAGCCCCAGCATTTT.